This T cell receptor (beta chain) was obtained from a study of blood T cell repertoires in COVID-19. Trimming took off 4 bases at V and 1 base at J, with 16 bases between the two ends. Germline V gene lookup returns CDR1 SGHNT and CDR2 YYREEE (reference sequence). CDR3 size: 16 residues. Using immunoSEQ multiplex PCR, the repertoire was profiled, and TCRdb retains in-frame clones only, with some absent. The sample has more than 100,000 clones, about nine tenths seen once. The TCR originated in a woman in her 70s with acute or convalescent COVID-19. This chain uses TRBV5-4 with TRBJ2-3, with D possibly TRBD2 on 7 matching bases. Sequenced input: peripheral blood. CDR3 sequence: CASSMRGQTRTDTQYF. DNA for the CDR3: TGTGCCAGCAGCATGCGGGGGCAAACCCGCACAGATACGCAGTATTTT.